These 8 T cell receptor beta chains were sequenced from one sample in a study of blood T cell repertoires in COVID-19. Sequencing used immunoSEQ multiplex PCR; TCRdb keeps in-frame clones, though not all of them. The sample records about 150,000 clones, around four fifths being singletons. The specimen was PBMCs or T cells enriched from blood (not recorded which). These receptors originate from a woman in her 50s who had recovered from COVID-19.

The rearrangement links TRBV19 to TRBJ2-1, with TRBD1 matching over 12 bases. Germline V gene data show CDR1 as LNHDA and CDR2 as SQIVND (reference sequence). After removal of 4 bases from V and 9 bases from J, the junction contained 7 bases not matched to a gene. The CDR3 covers 15 residues. CDR3 residues: CASSRWGQGAGEQFF. DNA of the CDR3: TGTGCCAGTAGTAGATGGGGACAGGGGGCAGGTGAGCAGTTCTTC.

The V gene is TRBV19, the J gene TRBJ1-1; TRBD1 might be the D (6 bases). The germline V gene encodes CDR1 LNHDA and CDR2 SQIVND (reference sequence). The V end lost 5 bases, the J end lost 1 base, and 11 bases lay between the germline ends. The CDR3 sequence is 14 residues long. CDR3 coding DNA: TGTGCCAGTAGTCTACAGGGACGGAACACTGAAGCTTTCTTT. Its translation: CASSLQGRNTEAFF.

The chain combines TRBV5-6 with TRBJ2-1; 8 nucleotides align to TRBD2. The CDR3 consists of 15 residues. CDR1 is SGHDT, CDR2 YYEEEE, per germline. V lost 2 bases to trimming and J lost 2 bases; unmatched junction nucleotides: 3. CDR3 protein: CASSLLAGPYNEQFF. CDR3 in DNA: TGTGCCAGCAGCTTATTAGCGGGACCCTACAATGAGCAGTTCTTC.

The chain combines TRBV3-1 (or the pseudogene TRBV3-2) with TRBJ2-7, with TRBD1 as a possible D gene (5 bases). V lost 8 bases to trimming and J lost 4 bases, with 9 bases between them. The CDR3 runs 11 residues. Germline V gives CDR1 LGHDT, CDR2 YNNKEL (reference sequence). CDR3 sequence reads: CASQGFYEQYF. The CDR3 DNA is TGTGCCAGCCAGGGATTTTACGAGCAGTACTTC.

The chain links TRBV7-9 to TRBJ2-2, with TRBD1 as a possible D gene (6 bases). CDR3 size: 15 residues. Looked up from germline, CDR1 is SEHNR and CDR2 is FQNEAQ (reference sequence). Trimming cost V 5 bases and J 6 bases, with 16 bases left between them. CDR3 loop: CASSLQRGMSGELFF. CDR3 nucleotides: TGTGCCAGCAGCCTCCAGAGGGGGATGTCCGGGGAGCTGTTTTTT.

This clone was detected once. The chain is built from TRBV29-1 and TRBJ2-4, with TRBD1 as a possible D gene (6 bases). Germline V gene lookup returns CDR1 SQVTM and CDR2 ANQGSEA. V was pared by 6 bases and J by 6 bases, with 18 bases between. CDR3 length equals 14 residues. The CDR3 coding sequence is TGCAGCGTAGAACCAGGGGACCAACCAAACATTCAGTACTTC. Amino acids: CSVEPGDQPNIQYF.

This chain connects TRBV5-1 to TRBJ1-3, with 7 bases aligning to TRBD1. With V trimmed by 0 bases and J by 1 base, 1 base remained unmatched. Germline lookup yields CDR1 SGHRS and CDR2 YFSETQ. This CDR3 comprises 15 residues. Here the CDR3 DNA reads TGCGCCAGCAGCTTGGAGGGGGCGTCTGGAAACACCATATATTTT. The encoded protein is CASSLEGASGNTIYF.

Comments on this clone: Given a much more abundant clone one base away, this may be a read error. Other DNA sequences in this sample translate to the same CDR3. The rearrangement links TRBV28 to TRBJ1-2, with no clear D. Trimming pared 5 bases from V and 1 base from J, leaving 2 bases between. CDR3 length: 11 residues. Germline CDR1 is MDHEN and CDR2 is SYDVKM. CDR3 residues: CASSLNYGYTF. The CDR3 bases are TGTGCCAGCAGTCTTAACTATGGCTACACCTTC.